This T cell receptor (beta chain) was captured by sequencing in a study of T cell responses to AZD1222 COVID-19 vaccine (dated by TCRdb to the early 2020s). Regarding the research as a whole: TCR sequencing covered some 250 trial participants: 200 to 220 given two doses of AZD1222 and 26 given two doses of MenACWY control vaccine. Trial participants were enrolled by age into 18-55, 56-69 and 70-plus year subgroups, with around 140, 26 and 57 TCR-sequenced participants respectively. What the research found in general, with its limitations: Because no day 14 peak-response samples were available, the repertoires could be characterized only after the peak T cell response. Spike-specific TCR breadth and depth rose significantly after two AZD1222 doses compared with day 0 and with MenACWY recipients. Reportedly, almost half of the unique spike-specific TCRs recognized epitopes lying outside the regions that are mutated in the B.1.351 and B.1.1.7 variants. The whole spike protein was spanned by vaccine-associated CD4 TCRs, and dominant responses were seen in regions 160-218 and 743-854. Participants were mostly white British, with more females than males. The authors suggested clonal diversity may have been underestimated. Conclusions about previously exposed vaccinees are limited because only six or seven AZD1222 recipients were SARS-CoV-2 seropositive at baseline. The 56-69-year group was small, and its depth increase did not reach significance, likely because of low power.

About this clone itself: It lacks a known antigen. Qualities for individual bases were not recorded, and no much larger clone is one base off.

The CDR3 regions of human TCRbeta chains were analyzed by immunosequencing. On the study's bioinformatics: TCRs in the repertoires were matched against a reference library of SARS-CoV-2-specific TCRs that had been generated with the MIRA antigen-specificity platform. Breadth meant the fraction of unique TCRs that were SARS-CoV-2-associated, whereas depth meant the fraction of total T cells that were SARS-CoV-2-associated. Using the MIRA data, each spike-specific TCR was mapped to the spike region that the TCR reacts to and placed in a CD4 or CD8 class. Log10-transformed breadth and depth values were compared by one-way ANOVA with Sidak's multiple comparisons tests. Imported from immuneACCESS, the table was reduced by TCRdb to in-frame sequences with V and J called. These copies leave out some clones; in studies compared against another copy, an unresolved V gene accounts for under half, and the cause of the remainder is not known. V and J calls and clone size come straight from that table; D and trimming were deduced from the DNA. The sample records about 94,000 clones, about 85% of which are singletons. Clones ranked in the top ten supply roughly 4.5% of the sample.

In light of the paper, this sample's time point label describes: about 28 days (+/-7) after the second vaccine dose. Because spike-specific TCR depth and breadth did not differ between the two schedules, AZD1222 recipients who got a second dose at roughly 4 weeks were pooled with those who got a second dose at roughly 12 weeks. The vaccinee samples were drawn from two UK trials, COV001 and COV002, one of which was a single-blind randomized controlled phase 2/3 trial testing AZD1222 (ChAdOx1 nCoV-19) in healthy adults. For TCRbeta chain sequencing, PBMC samples were collected from trial participants at day 0 and at day 28 after the second dose. CDR1 and CDR2 are drawn from the germline V gene (reference sequence): LNHDA, SQIVND. Reading from cysteine to phenylalanine, the CDR3 counts 19 amino acids. Only the CDR3 portion is preserved as DNA: 57 bases, with reading frame beginning at the first base. Relative to germline, V is missing 6 bases and J is missing 4 bases, with 18 bases of the junction outside any gene match.

The sequences come from peripheral blood, collected 28 days after the second AZD1222 dose. The receptor's source is an adult who received the AZD1222 COVID-19 vaccine. The chain couples TRBV19 to TRBJ1-6; 7 junctional bases match TRBD1. The bases are TGTGCCAGTAGAGGACTGGGGTTTCGAGGGGGCCTATATAATTCACCCCTCCACTTT. The translation is CASRGLGFRGGLYNSPLHF.